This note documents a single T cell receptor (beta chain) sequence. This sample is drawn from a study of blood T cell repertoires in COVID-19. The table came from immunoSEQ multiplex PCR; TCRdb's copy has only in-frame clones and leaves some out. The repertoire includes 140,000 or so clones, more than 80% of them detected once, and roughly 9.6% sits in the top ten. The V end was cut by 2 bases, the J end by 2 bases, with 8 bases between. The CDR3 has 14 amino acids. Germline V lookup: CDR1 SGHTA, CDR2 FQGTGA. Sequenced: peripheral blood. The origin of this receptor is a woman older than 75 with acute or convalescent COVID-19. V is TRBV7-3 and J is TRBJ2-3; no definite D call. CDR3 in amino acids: CASSLDGHTDTQYF. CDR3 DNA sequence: TGTGCCAGCAGCTTAGATGGGCACACAGATACGCAGTATTTT.